This T cell receptor beta chain was retrieved from a study of blood T cells in healthy people across ages. Study-level results: Naive and antigen-experienced cells were not separated, limiting conclusive comparison. Significant beta diversity loss was already apparent by age around 40, declining roughly linearly. Investigators treated diversity estimates from one million T cells as underestimates. Naive T cell percentage showed a strong correlation with the diversity of TCR beta.

A second roughly 6 to 12 cycle PCR used barcoded and J-beta primers. TCRdb processed the 5' RACE reads anew with MiXCR; each CDR3 protein has one entry. The sample records hundreds of thousands of distinct CDR3 sequences, around 38% being singletons. The CDR3 is 14 amino acids. Germline values: CDR1 SQVTM, CDR2 ANQGSEA. Regarding this clonotype: Its antigen is unidentified. Relative to the germline gene, one junction end is altered; a read error may explain this.

The specimen was blood. The V call is TRBV29-1, the J call TRBJ2-6, with a possible D match to TRBD1 (6 bases). The receptor's source is a man aged 80 or over in good health. For the CDR3, the DNA is TGCAGCGCAGGGGACAAGGCTGGGGCCAGCGTCCTGACTTTC. Its protein is CSAGDKAGASVLTF.